The 28 T cell receptor beta chains below were found in one sample sequenced in a study of T cells in Graves' hyperthyroidism and ophthalmopathy. Amplified regions were TCR beta CDR3 sequences from RNA transcripts. A set of HTBI primers served as the primers for a first-round RT-PCR of the TCR CDR3. TCRdb used MiXCR to reprocess the multiplex PCR reads, holding one entry per CDR3 protein. In the table there are hundreds of thousands of distinct CDR3 sequences, about a sixth of which are singletons. Sequenced material: blood. The receptors here all came from a woman in her fifties or sixties with Graves' ophthalmopathy.

This clonotype was recorded at least ten times. This chain uses TRBV7-8 with TRBJ2-7; 9 nucleotides agree with TRBD2. V trimming: 2 bases; J trimming: 2 bases; junction bases outside the gene matches: 10. CDR1 and CDR2 from the germline V gene are SGHVS and FQNEAQ. The CDR3 loop spans 17 amino acids. The CDR3, as DNA: TGTGCCAGCAGCTTATTTGCTAGCGGGATAATAGCCTACGAGCAGTACTTC. Amino acid sequence: CASSLFASGIIAYEQYF.

The V gene is TRBV7-3, the J gene TRBJ1-1; D unclear. Germline V lookup: CDR1 SGHTA, CDR2 FQGTGA. CDR3 length: 13 residues. Trimming removed 4 bases at V and 5 bases at J, with 11 bases between. CDR3: CASSSLAETEAFF. In DNA, the CDR3 is TGTGCCAGCAGCTCCCTAGCAGAAACTGAAGCTTTCTTT.

V and J are TRBV20-1 and TRBJ1-3, with TRBD1 matching 10 bases. This CDR3 spans 13 amino acids. The V gene end was trimmed by 5 bases and the J gene end by 2 bases; junction bases not matched to a gene: 0. Germline CDR1 DFQATT, CDR2 SNEGSKA (reference sequence). CDR3 amino acids: CSAGTGAGNTIYF. The CDR3 region has the DNA TGCAGTGCTGGGACAGGGGCTGGAAACACCATATATTTT.

This clonotype was counted at least ten times. The V gene is TRBV24-1, the J gene TRBJ1-1; D is unclear. The CDR3 runs to 13 residues. Germline V gives CDR1 KGHDR, CDR2 SFDVKD. Trimming stripped 4 bases from V and 3 bases from J, with 8 bases between. CDR3 protein: CATSESADTEAFF. CDR3 DNA sequence: TGTGCCACCAGTGAGAGCGCTGACACTGAAGCTTTCTTT.

This clonotype was recorded a few times. This chain joins TRBV7-8 and TRBJ2-2; D remains unclear. Trimming took off 5 bases at V and 4 bases at J, with 23 bases between the two ends. This CDR3 spans 18 amino acids. In germline, CDR1 is SGHVS, CDR2 FQNEAQ. As DNA, the CDR3 is TGTGCCAGCAGCCCCACCGAATTTGGCCGAACGGTCACCGGGGAGCTGTTTTTT. Protein sequence: CASSPTEFGRTVTGELFF.

This clonotype showed up just a few times. The chain recombines TRBV20-1 with TRBJ2-2, with 11 bases fitting TRBD2. The germline gives CDR1 DFQATT, CDR2 SNEGSKA (reference sequence). V was clipped by 2 bases and J by 4 bases; unmatched bases: 6. The CDR3 spans 16 residues. CDR3 in DNA: TGCAGTGCTAGATCCGGACTAGCGGGCCGCACCGGGGAGCTGTTTTTT. It translates to CSARSGLAGRTGELFF.

This clonotype was counted many times. The J gene is TRBJ2-2, the V gene TRBV9, with TRBD2 identical over 8 bases. Germline CDR1 SGDLS, CDR2 YYNGEE. The CDR3 totals 19 residues. The V and J ends lost 4 bases and 6 bases, in that order; junction bases with no gene match: 20. For the CDR3, the DNA is TGTGCCAGCAGCCCCTCCCGGGGGGGGCTGGGTGGTATCTCCGGGGAGCTGTTTTTT. Its protein is CASSPSRGGLGGISGELFF.

This clonotype showed up many times. CDR3 region: CSAQFLAGGDTQYF. CDR3 nucleotides: TGCAGTGCTCAGTTCCTAGCGGGAGGAGATACGCAGTATTTT. V gene TRBV20-1 combines with J gene TRBJ2-3; 11 nucleotides match TRBD2. CDR1 DFQATT and CDR2 SNEGSKA come from the germline V gene (reference sequence). The ends lost 5 bases at V and 5 bases at J; junction bases unmatched: 6. This CDR3 spans 14 amino acids.

About this clonotype: Relative to the germline gene, one junction end is altered; a read error may explain this. This chain joins TRBV30 and TRBJ1-1; 7 nucleotides agree with TRBD1. The germline V gene encodes CDR1 GTSNPN and CDR2 SVGIG (reference sequence). This CDR3 is 15 amino acids long. The CDR3 reads CAWRVQGRMNTEVFF. The DNA of the CDR3 is TGTGCCTGGAGGGTACAGGGGCGTATGAACACTGAAGTTTTCTTT.

This chain links TRBV27 with TRBJ2-7; D is ambiguous. Trimming left V 3 bases short and J 6 bases short, with 12 bases between. There are 13 residues in the CDR3. Germline CDR1 and CDR2: MNHEY and SMNVEV (reference sequence). The CDR3, as DNA: TGTGCCAGCAGTTTCATTTCCGCAGGCGAGCAGTACTTC. This encodes CASSFISAGEQYF.

This rearrangement joins TRBV27 to TRBJ2-2; no clear D. Trimming took 2 bases from V and 4 from J, leaving 11 bases between them. CDR1 and CDR2 from the germline V gene are MNHEY and SMNVEV (reference sequence). The CDR3 consists of 15 residues. The CDR3 DNA reads as TGTGCCAGCAGTTTACTCCACGACTTCACCGGGGAGCTGTTTTTT. It yields the protein CASSLLHDFTGELFF.

This clonotype was picked up many times. The rearrangement joins TRBV20-1 to TRBJ1-6; D not certain. The V gene's germline CDR1 is DFQATT and CDR2 SNEGSKA (reference sequence). The CDR3 spans 17 residues. Trimming took 0 bases from V and 5 from J, leaving 17 bases between them. As DNA, the CDR3 is TGCAGTGCTAGAGATGCGAGGGTAGGGTCCAATAATTCACCCCTCCACTTT. Protein product: CSARDARVGSNNSPLHF.

This clonotype was counted many times. The chain has TRBV3-1 and TRBJ1-4; the match to TRBD1 covers 7 bases. Germline V gives CDR1 LGHDT, CDR2 YNNKEL (reference sequence). V lost 2 bases and J lost 3; bases outside the gene matches: 3. This CDR3 is built from 15 residues. This CDR3 reads CASSQTGEANEKLFF. DNA for the CDR3: TGTGCCAGCAGCCAAACAGGGGAGGCTAATGAAAAACTGTTTTTT.

At least ten counts were recorded for this clonotype. The chain recombines TRBV27 with TRBJ1-1; D is perhaps TRBD1 (6 bases). Germline V gene data show CDR1 as MNHEY and CDR2 as SMNVEV (reference sequence). This CDR3 has 17 residues. Deletions cut 4 bases from V and 4 bases from J, with 22 bases between. The CDR3 DNA sequence: TGTGCCAGCAGTTGGTTTCCCGGGACAATCTGGGGCACTGAAGCTTTCTTT. This codes for CASSWFPGTIWGTEAFF.

This clonotype has just a few counts. The chain combines TRBV6-2 or TRBV6-3 with TRBJ1-2; D possibly corresponds to TRBD1 (6 bases). Trimming removed 1 base from V and 5 bases from J, with 14 bases in between. In germline, CDR1 is MNHEY, CDR2 SVGEGT. CDR3 size: 15 residues. The CDR3, as DNA: TGTGCCAGCAGTTACTGGGGGGCGCGATGGTATGGCTACACCTTC. It yields the protein CASSYWGARWYGYTF.

This clonotype was counted many times. For the CDR3, the DNA is TGCGCCAGCAGCATACAGGGTTCCTACGAGCAGTACTTC. Amino acid sequence: CASSIQGSYEQYF. J is TRBJ2-7 and V is TRBV5-1; D is possibly TRBD1 (6 bases). The CDR3 extends over 13 amino acids. V lost 4 bases and J 1 base, leaving 9 bases between the germline ends. The germline V gene has CDR1 SGHRS and CDR2 YFSETQ.

The V call is TRBV6-2 or TRBV6-3, the J call TRBJ2-2; D is unclear. The V and J ends lost 4 bases and 4 bases respectively, with 7 bases between them. The CDR3 contains 13 residues. The germline CDR1 and CDR2 sequences are MNHEY and SVGEGT. CDR3 DNA: TGTGCCAGCAGTTTATTCAGCACCGGGGAGCTGTTTTTT. It yields the protein CASSLFSTGELFF.

In its sample, this clonotype was seen many times. The rearrangement uses TRBV9 and TRBJ1-1; the D gene is possibly TRBD1 (5 bases). Germline loops: CDR1 SGDLS, CDR2 YYNGEE. The V end lost 4 bases, the J end lost 4 bases, and 26 bases lay between the germline ends. CDR3 length: 18 residues. This chain's CDR3 is CASSPEVDQGWLGTEAFF. CDR3 sequence (DNA): TGTGCCAGCAGCCCCGAGGTCGACCAGGGATGGTTGGGCACTGAAGCTTTCTTT.

This clonotype was recorded at least ten times. V gene TRBV10-3 combines with J gene TRBJ2-7; 10 bases are shared with TRBD2. The trim removed 2 bases at V and 6 bases at J, leaving 13 bases unmatched. Germline assignment: CDR1 ENHRY and CDR2 SYGVKD. The CDR3 is 17 residues long. The CDR3 DNA reads TGTGCCATCAGTGAGAGCCCCCAACTAGCGGGACCGGGCGAGCAGTACTTC. This translates into CAISESPQLAGPGEQYF.

This clonotype has at least ten counts. The chain couples TRBV18 to TRBJ2-3, with a possible D match to TRBD1 (5 bases). The V gene's germline CDR1 is KGHSH and CDR2 LQKENI. The CDR3 runs 12 residues. V gave up 3 bases and J gave up 5 bases, with 6 bases separating them. CDR3 protein: CASSPTEDTQYF. The CDR3 bases are TGTGCCAGCTCACCGACAGAAGATACGCAGTATTTT.

The gene calls are TRBV6-2 or TRBV6-3 and TRBJ2-1; 9 nucleotides match TRBD2. Germline V CDR1 and CDR2: MNHEY, SVGEGT. J was trimmed by 7 bases and V by 5 bases; bases with no gene match: 9. CDR3 length: 15 amino acids. The CDR3 bases are TGTGCCAGCAGTCTCTCTAGCGGGGTTTCGAATGAGCAGTTCTTC. Amino acid sequence: CASSLSSGVSNEQFF.

This clonotype occurred many times. CDR3 in DNA: TGTGCCAGCAGAACAGGGGGCGGAAACAATGAGCAGTTCTTC. Protein: CASRTGGGNNEQFF. The chain has TRBV7-2 and TRBJ2-1; 9 bases are a match to TRBD1. CDR3 length: 14 amino acids. Germline assignment: CDR1 SGHTA and CDR2 FQGNSA. With 6 bases clipped from V and 5 bases from J, the junction kept 5 bases outside the gene matches.

This clonotype has only a few counts. The chain joins TRBV5-8 to TRBJ1-5; 7 nucleotides agree with TRBD1. The trim removed 4 bases at V and 6 bases at J, leaving 10 bases unmatched. This CDR3 region has 15 residues. Looked up from germline, CDR1 is SGHTS and CDR2 is YDEGEE. Here the CDR3 DNA reads TGTGCCAGCAGCCTGACGGACAGGTCGGCTCAGCCCCAGCATTTT. This codes for CASSLTDRSAQPQHF. The complete variable domain, with remaining parts taken from reference TRBV5-8 and TRBJ1-5, reads EAGVTQSPTHLIKTRGQQATLRCSPISGHTSVYWYQQALGLGLQFLLWYDEGEERNRGNFPPRFSGRQFPNYSSELNVNALELEDSALYLCASSLTDRSAQPQHFGDGTRLSIL.

This clonotype was seen repeatedly, ten times or more. The chain couples TRBV12-3 or TRBV12-4 to TRBJ1-2; D remains ambiguous. The CDR3 contains 16 residues. The V gene lost 5 bases and the J gene lost 6 bases, with 22 bases spanning the gap. The CDR3, as DNA: TGTGCCAGCAGTGATAGGTCGGGCTGGGGAGAGGATGGCTACACCTTC. Amino acid sequence: CASSDRSGWGEDGYTF.

There are many counts of this clonotype. The chain joins TRBV20-1 to TRBJ1-2, with D unclear. Germline V CDR1 and CDR2: DFQATT, SNEGSKA (reference sequence). The CDR3 extends over 14 amino acids. Trimming removed 5 bases from V and 3 bases from J, with 16 bases in between. This CDR3 is CSAPGLREDYGYTF. The CDR3 DNA reads as TGCAGTGCTCCGGGCCTCCGGGAAGACTATGGCTACACCTTC.

This clonotype showed up many times. This CDR3 is CAWMSWRGRGSTDTQYF. DNA for the CDR3: TGTGCCTGGATGAGCTGGAGGGGAAGAGGGAGTACAGATACGCAGTATTTT. The rearrangement joins TRBV30 to TRBJ2-3, with a weak D call TRBD2 (6 bases). Trimming took off 4 bases at V and 3 bases at J, with 23 bases between the two ends. The germline V gene encodes CDR1 GTSNPN and CDR2 SVGIG (reference sequence). This CDR3 comprises 17 residues.

Comments on this clonotype: A clone one base away is much larger, so this may be a read error. The chain is built from TRBV4-3 and TRBJ2-7; D not certain. Trimming took 4 bases from V and 2 from J, leaving 15 bases between them. This CDR3 contains 15 residues. CDR1 is LGHNA, CDR2 YSLEER, per germline. The CDR3 bases are TGCGCCAGCAGCCCCTCCTTCGGACGGACCTACGAGCAGTACTTC. Translated, it gives CASSPSFGRTYEQYF.

This clonotype occurred many times. The chain uses TRBV3-1 and TRBJ2-1, with unresolved D. Trimming took 4 bases from V and 0 from J, leaving 13 bases between them. In germline, CDR1 is LGHDT, CDR2 YNNKEL (reference sequence). The CDR3 is made up of 16 amino acids. Here the CDR3 DNA reads TGTGCCAGCAGCCCCTTAGCCGCGAGCTCCTACAATGAGCAGTTCTTC. It codes for CASSPLAASSYNEQFF.